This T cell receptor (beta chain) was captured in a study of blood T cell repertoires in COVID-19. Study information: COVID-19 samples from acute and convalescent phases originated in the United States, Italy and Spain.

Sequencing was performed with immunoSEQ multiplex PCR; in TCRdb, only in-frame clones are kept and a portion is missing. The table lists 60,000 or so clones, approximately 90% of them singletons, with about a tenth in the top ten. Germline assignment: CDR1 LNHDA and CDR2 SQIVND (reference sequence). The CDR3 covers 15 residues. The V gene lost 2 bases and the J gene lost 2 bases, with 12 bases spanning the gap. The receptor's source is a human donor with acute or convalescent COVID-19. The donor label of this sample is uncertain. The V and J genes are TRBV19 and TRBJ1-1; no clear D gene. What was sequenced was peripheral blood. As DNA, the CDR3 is TGTGCCAGTAGTATATCAAGGAGCAGCAACACTGAAGCTTTCTTT. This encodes CASSISRSSNTEAFF. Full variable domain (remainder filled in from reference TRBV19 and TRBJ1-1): DGGITQSPKYLFRKEGQNVTLSCEQNLNHDAMYWYRQDPGQGLRLIYYSQIVNDFQKGDIAEGYSVSREKKESFPLTVTSAQKNPTAFYLCASSISRSSNTEAFFGQGTRLTVV.